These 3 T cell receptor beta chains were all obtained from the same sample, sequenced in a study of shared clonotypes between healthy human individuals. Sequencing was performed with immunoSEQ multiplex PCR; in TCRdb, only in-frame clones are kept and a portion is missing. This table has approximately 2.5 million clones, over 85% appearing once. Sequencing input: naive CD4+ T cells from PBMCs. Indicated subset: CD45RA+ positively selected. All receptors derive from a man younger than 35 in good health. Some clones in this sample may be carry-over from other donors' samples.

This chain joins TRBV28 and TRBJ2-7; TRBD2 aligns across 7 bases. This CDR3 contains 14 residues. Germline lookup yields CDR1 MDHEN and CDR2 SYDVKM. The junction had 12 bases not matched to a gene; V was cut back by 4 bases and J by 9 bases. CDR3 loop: CASSSMGEGLGQYF. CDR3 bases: TGTGCCAGCAGTTCCATGGGGGAGGGCCTAGGGCAGTACTTC.

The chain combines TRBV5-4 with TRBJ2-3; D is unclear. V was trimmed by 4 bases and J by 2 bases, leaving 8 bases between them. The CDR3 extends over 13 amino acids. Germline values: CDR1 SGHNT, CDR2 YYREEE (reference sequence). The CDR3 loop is CASSPTDTDTQYF. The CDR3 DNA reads TGTGCCAGCAGCCCGACGGACACAGATACGCAGTATTTT.

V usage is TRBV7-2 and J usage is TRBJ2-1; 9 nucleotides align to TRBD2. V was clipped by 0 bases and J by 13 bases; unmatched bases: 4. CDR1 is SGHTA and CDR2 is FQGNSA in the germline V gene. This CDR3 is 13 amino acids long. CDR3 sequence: CASSLAGSGSQFF. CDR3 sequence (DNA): TGTGCCAGCAGCTTAGCGGGTAGCGGGAGTCAGTTCTTC.